These 16 T cell receptor beta chains share one sample of origin, sequenced in a study of spatial heterogeneity in lung cancer. The study, taken as a whole, reports: Tumors with more nonsynonymous mutations had more expanded intratumoral alpha and beta TCRs.

Time point reported: sample taken at primary tumor resection. No cognate antigen is known for these TCRs. In TCRdb, the 5' RACE reads were re-called with MiXCR into one record per CDR3 protein. The table includes about 12,000 distinct CDR3 sequences, roughly 5.5% detected once. The starting material was lung tumor tissue, obtained at surgery. The receptor set was obtained from a male donor with early-stage non-small cell lung cancer.

In its sample, this clonotype was seen many times. The V gene is TRBV6-5, the J gene TRBJ2-3, with D uncertain. Germline V CDR1 and CDR2: MNHEY, SVGAGI. The CDR3 sequence is 14 residues long. V dropped 4 bases and J dropped 3 bases, with 11 bases sitting between them. The CDR3 sequence is CASSLVYPTDTQYF. CDR3 bases: TGTGCCAGCAGTTTGGTTTACCCTACAGATACGCAGTATTTT.

This clonotype came up many times. The chain links TRBV4-3 to TRBJ1-6, with 9 bases lining up with TRBD1. The germline V gene has CDR1 LGHNA and CDR2 YSLEER. Trimming removed 3 bases from V and 6 bases from J; junction bases left unmatched: 9. The CDR3 spans 17 residues. In DNA form, the CDR3 reads TGCGCCAGCAGCCAGTTTCCCGGGACAGGGTCTAATTCACCCCTCCACTTT. Encoded protein: CASSQFPGTGSNSPLHF.

This clonotype was counted many times. The J gene is TRBJ1-2, the V gene TRBV6-5; TRBD1 might be the D (5 bases). The CDR3 extends over 11 amino acids. Germline CDR1 MNHEY, CDR2 SVGAGI. The V and J ends lost 6 bases and 5 bases respectively, with 7 bases between them. This CDR3 reads CASSWGYGYTF. The CDR3 nucleotides are TGTGCCAGCAGCTGGGGGTATGGCTACACCTTC.

This clonotype was observed at least ten times. The genes are TRBV10-3 and TRBJ2-2, with 7 nucleotides matching TRBD1. V dropped 3 bases and J dropped 1; count of bases not matched to a gene: 11. The V gene's germline CDR1 is ENHRY and CDR2 SYGVKD. The CDR3 has 18 amino acids. The CDR3 loop is CAISDMTGLARNTGELFF. CDR3 DNA sequence: TGTGCCATCAGTGATATGACAGGGTTAGCAAGGAACACCGGGGAGCTGTTTTTT.

This clonotype came up many times. The CDR3 region has the DNA TGTGCCAGCAGTGGGGAAAATAATGAAAAACTGTTTTTT. It codes for CASSGENNEKLFF. The V call is TRBV2, the J call TRBJ1-4; D not resolved. This CDR3 is built from 13 residues. Germline-derived CDR1 and CDR2 are SNHLY and FYNNEI. V lost 4 bases and J 4 bases, leaving 7 bases between the germline ends.

This clonotype showed up many times. The rearrangement links TRBV12-3 or TRBV12-4 to TRBJ1-1, with 10 positions matching TRBD1. V gave up 5 bases and J gave up 4 bases; unmatched junction bases: 7. The CDR3 has 15 residues. CDR3 DNA sequence: TGTGCCAGCAGTACCTACCGGGACAGGGGCACTGAAGCTTTCTTT. Amino acid sequence: CASSTYRDRGTEAFF.

This clonotype was counted between two and nine times. The J gene is TRBJ1-1, the V gene TRBV12-3 or TRBV12-4, with D possibly TRBD1 on 5 matching bases. This CDR3 has 16 amino acids. Trimming left V 5 bases short and J 1 base short, with 17 bases between. CDR3 in amino acids: CASSPGTGRGNTEAFF. The CDR3 bases are TGTGCCAGCAGTCCGGGGACCGGGCGGGGGAACACTGAAGCTTTCTTT.

This clonotype turned up a few times. The CDR3 sequence: CASSFSETQYF. The CDR3 region has the DNA TGTGCCAGCAGCTTCTCAGAGACCCAGTACTTC. The chain joins TRBV2 to TRBJ2-5; D call uncertain. The CDR3 runs to 11 residues. CDR1 SNHLY and CDR2 FYNNEI come from the germline V gene. V was cut by 6 bases and J by 4 bases, with 6 bases left in between.

This clonotype was detected many times. The chain joins TRBV20-1 to TRBJ2-7; D remains ambiguous. With 1 base removed from V and 4 bases from J, the gap between germline ends came to 8 bases. The V gene's germline CDR1 is DFQATT and CDR2 SNEGSKA (reference sequence). This CDR3 is 12 amino acids long. In DNA, the CDR3 is TGCAGTGCTAGAGCCTCCGCGTACGAGCAGTACTTC. It is translated as CSARASAYEQYF.

This clonotype was recorded at least ten times. The gene calls are TRBV12-3 or TRBV12-4 and TRBJ2-7; 9 positions match TRBD1. V was pared by 6 bases and J by 2 bases, with 8 bases of the junction left unmatched. The CDR3 spans 15 residues. Here the CDR3 DNA reads TGTGCCAGCAGACGCTCGGGGACAGGGCCCTACGAGCAGTACTTC. Its translation: CASRRSGTGPYEQYF.

This clonotype was found many times. The V gene is TRBV6-1, the J gene TRBJ1-1; D is undetermined. V gave up 1 base and J gave up 4 bases, with 19 bases separating them. In germline, CDR1 is MNHNS, CDR2 SASEGT. The CDR3 is 17 amino acids. The CDR3 region is CASSEGRLSSWSTEAFF. DNA of the CDR3: TGTGCCAGCAGTGAAGGTCGGTTGTCCTCCTGGAGCACTGAAGCTTTCTTT.

In this sample, this clonotype turned up many times. The chain recombines TRBV27 with TRBJ2-1, with 10 bases lining up with TRBD1. Germline-derived CDR1 and CDR2 are MNHEY and SMNVEV (reference sequence). V shed 3 bases and J 6 bases; nucleotides not matched to a gene: 5. CDR3 length equals 15 residues. This CDR3 reads CASSFRQGARNEQFF. The CDR3 DNA reads as TGTGCCAGCAGTTTCAGACAGGGGGCGCGCAATGAGCAGTTCTTC.

This clonotype was recorded at least ten times. The chain couples TRBV7-6 to TRBJ2-3; 10 bases agree with TRBD2. Germline lookup yields CDR1 SGHVS and CDR2 FNYEAQ. With 2 bases clipped from V and 1 base from J, the junction kept 0 bases outside the gene matches. The CDR3 contains 15 residues. The CDR3 here is CASSLLAGGTDTQYF. Here the CDR3 DNA reads TGTGCCAGCAGCTTACTAGCGGGGGGCACAGATACGCAGTATTTT.

This clonotype was detected ten times or more. The V gene is TRBV5-1, the J gene TRBJ2-2; maybe TRBD2 (5 bases). The CDR3 loop spans 14 amino acids. The V end lost 5 bases, the J end lost 3 bases, and 11 bases lay between the germline ends. Looked up from germline, CDR1 is SGHRS and CDR2 is YFSETQ. The DNA of the CDR3 is TGCGCCAGCAGAGATAGGCGGGACACCGGGGAGCTGTTTTTT. It encodes CASRDRRDTGELFF.

This clonotype appeared many times. The chain carries TRBV18 and TRBJ1-5; 7 nucleotides align to TRBD1. The CDR3 has 13 amino acids. Germline assignment: CDR1 KGHSH and CDR2 LQKENI. The J segment lost 7 bases and the V segment lost 6 bases, leaving 6 bases of the junction unmatched. This CDR3 reads CASSPDRTQPQHF. As DNA, the CDR3 is TGTGCCAGCTCGCCGGACAGGACACAGCCCCAGCATTTT.

In its sample, this clonotype was seen many times. The chain employs TRBV20-1 and TRBJ2-7; possibly TRBD2 for D (6 bases). CDR3 length: 11 amino acids. V was pared by 5 bases and J by 2 bases, with 7 bases between. The V gene's germline CDR1 is DFQATT and CDR2 SNEGSKA (reference sequence). CDR3 amino acids: CSAGTAYEQYF. CDR3 coding DNA: TGCAGTGCTGGGACTGCCTACGAGCAGTACTTC.